One T cell receptor beta chain is described in this entry. This sequence may be a read error, since a much larger clone differs from it by one base. The sample originates from a study of blood T cells in healthy people across ages. For every donor, a draw yielded 7.5 to 10 milliliters of peripheral blood. A minimum of 6 micrograms of total RNA was extracted per sample. Primers used in a second PCR of roughly 6 to 11 cycles were a sample-barcoded 5' primer and a J-beta primer mix. TCRdb fed the 5' RACE reads into MiXCR, producing one record per CDR3 protein. The table records hundreds of thousands of distinct CDR3 sequences, under 30% of them present only once. Trimming removed 4 bases at V and 4 bases at J, with 7 bases between. CDR3 length equals 11 residues. Germline V gene lookup returns CDR1 DFQATT and CDR2 SNEGSKA (reference sequence).

The V gene is TRBV20-1, the J gene TRBJ1-2; D uncertain. Sequencing was done on a sample of blood. The receptor's source is a woman aged 80 or over in good health. The CDR3 nucleotides are TGCAGTGCTAAGGTCTCCTATGGCTACACCTTC. Translation: CSAKVSYGYTF.